A single sample is the source of the 5 T cell receptor beta chains below, sequenced in a study of CD8+ T cells in alopecia areata. The sequencing template was cDNA reverse transcribed from extracted RNA. The table came from immunoSEQ multiplex PCR; TCRdb's copy has only in-frame clones and leaves some out. The table has approximately 180,000 clones, 60% seen once. As to treatment: oral pan-JAK inhibitor, 5-10 mg twice daily. The sample consisted of CD4+ T cells sorted from blood, taken at week 24, from a patient treated with tofacitinib. These receptors were collected from a human donor with alopecia areata.

This sequence joins TRBV6-5 and TRBJ2-5; no firm D call. The CDR3 contains 14 residues. Germline V gene data show CDR1 as MNHEY and CDR2 as SVGAGI. Trimming took off 4 bases at V and 5 bases at J, with 14 bases between the two ends. The CDR3, as DNA: TGTGCCAGCAGTTCGAAAACTCTCCGGGAGACCCAGTACTTC. It translates to CASSSKTLRETQYF.

Regarding this clone: Other DNA sequences within the sample encode an identical CDR3. The chain recombines TRBV29-1 with TRBJ1-1; D is undetermined. Germline lookup yields CDR1 SQVTM and CDR2 ANQGSEA. Deletions cut 7 bases from V and 1 base from J, with 4 bases between. The CDR3 sequence is 10 residues long. The CDR3, as DNA: TGCAGCGCAGAGAACACTGAAGCTTTCTTT. Its translation is CSAENTEAFF.

This clone turned up a few times. This chain connects TRBV9 to TRBJ2-1; D unclear. The CDR3 loop spans 15 amino acids. The V gene's germline CDR1 is SGDLS and CDR2 YYNGEE. V was shortened by 0 bases and J by 8 bases, with 15 bases between the two germline ends. The CDR3 spells CASSVGLEGADEQFF. In DNA form, the CDR3 reads TGTGCCAGCAGCGTAGGCCTAGAAGGAGCTGATGAGCAGTTCTTC.

The table lists this clone with a count of one. J is TRBJ2-5 and V is TRBV7-2; D remains ambiguous. Germline V gene lookup returns CDR1 SGHTA and CDR2 FQGNSA. CDR3 length: 11 residues. V lost 3 bases and J lost 5, with 4 bases in between. The CDR3 coding sequence is TGTGCCAGCAGCTTTAGCGAGACCCAGTACTTC. Amino acids: CASSFSETQYF. Variable domain in full (rest from reference TRBV7-2 and TRBJ2-5): GAGVSQSPSNKVTEKGKDVELRCDPISGHTALYWYRQSLGQGLEFLIYFQGNSAPDKSGLPSDRFSAERTGGSVSTLTIQRTQQEDSAVYLCASSFSETQYFGPGTRLLVL.

The table lists this clone with a few counts. This CDR3 is CAITQGRGSPLHF. CDR3 coding DNA: TGTGCCATTACCCAGGGCAGGGGTTCACCCCTCCACTTT. The chain uses TRBV6-5 and TRBJ1-6; perhaps TRBD1 as D (6 bases). The CDR3 is made up of 13 amino acids. Germline-derived CDR1 and CDR2 are MNHEY and SVGAGI. The germline V and J ends were trimmed by 10 bases and 9 bases, with 16 bases remaining between them.